This T cell receptor beta chain was sequenced in a study of T cells in Graves' hyperthyroidism and ophthalmopathy. Study findings and constraints: Ophthalmopathy was separated from stable hyperthyroidism by a 13 V-J model.

V lost 5 bases, J lost 0 bases, and 14 bases lay in between. Germline assignment: CDR1 SQVTM and CDR2 ANQGSEA. The CDR3 loop spans 15 amino acids. Ophthalmopathy patients had moderate-to-severe active disease, CAS ≥3, NOSPECS ≥4, and disease duration under 3 months. Uncontrolled infection, other autoimmune disease, pregnancy or lactation barred patients from enrollment. Each 10 ml fresh peripheral blood draw supplied the PBMCs. Researchers amplified the TCR beta CDR3 regions from RNA transcripts. With the HTBI primer set, the TCR CDR3 went through a first round of RT-PCR. MiXCR, applied by TCRdb to the multiplex PCR reads, yields one record per CDR3 protein. The table shows 500,000 to 750,000 distinct CDR3 sequences, with approximately 15% occurring only once. This clonotype occurred a few times. Its antigen is unidentified.

The sample consisted of blood. The sequence derives from a woman younger than 30 with Graves' ophthalmopathy. The chain joins TRBV29-1 to TRBJ1-5; D is undetermined. In DNA, the CDR3 is TGCAGCGTTTGCCTTGAAGCGTATAGCAATCAGCCCCAGCATTTT. Encoded protein: CSVCLEAYSNQPQHF. Based on the CDR3 plus reference TRBV29-1 and TRBJ1-5, the full variable domain is SAVISQKPSRDICQRGTSLTIQCQVDSQVTMMFWYRQQPGQSLTLIATANQGSEATYESGFVIDKFPISRPNLTFSTLTVSNMSPEDSSIYLCSVCLEAYSNQPQHFGDGTRLSIL.